This entry lists 3 T cell receptor beta chains sequenced from one sample in a study of T cells in Graves' hyperthyroidism and ophthalmopathy. Amplified TCR beta CDR3 regions came from RNA transcripts. HTBI primers drove first-round RT-PCR of the TCR CDR3. MiXCR, run by TCRdb on the multiplex PCR reads, gives a single entry per CDR3 protein. The sample yields around 570,000 distinct CDR3 sequences, nearly 20% seen once. Input material: blood. Receptors were obtained from a man aged 35-49 years with Graves' ophthalmopathy.

The J gene is TRBJ1-2, the V gene TRBV5-4; no firm D call. Between the trimmed V and J ends, which lost 0 bases and 4 bases, there was a span of 10 bases. The CDR3 is 14 residues long. Germline CDR1 SGHNT, CDR2 YYREEE (reference sequence). For the CDR3, the DNA is TGTGCCAGCAGCTTGGCCAGGCAGATCTATGGCTACACCTTC. Encoded protein: CASSLARQIYGYTF. The entire variable domain, with the rest obtained from reference TRBV5-4 and TRBJ1-2, is as follows: ETGVTQSPTHLIKTRGQQVTLRCSSQSGHNTVSWYQQALGQGPQFIFQYYREEENGRGNFPPRFSGLQFPNYSSELNVNALELDDSALYLCASSLARQIYGYTFGSGTRLTVV.

In this sample, this clonotype turned up a few times. The chain combines TRBV18 with TRBJ2-7; TRBD2 matches at 7 bases. The V segment lost 1 base and the J segment 0 bases; nucleotides outside the gene matches: 6. CDR1 KGHSH and CDR2 LQKENI come from the germline V gene. The CDR3 is 16 residues long. The CDR3 sequence: CASSPREAGSSYEQYF. The DNA of the CDR3 is TGTGCCAGCTCACCACGGGAAGCGGGAAGCTCCTACGAGCAGTACTTC. Complete variable domain (other parts from reference TRBV18 and TRBJ2-7): NAGVMQNPRHLVRRRGQEARLRCSPMKGHSHVYWYRQLPEEGLKFMVYLQKENIIDESGMPKERFSAEFPKEGPSILRIQQVVRGDSAAYFCASSPREAGSSYEQYFGPGTRLTVT.

The rearrangement uses TRBV6-5 and TRBJ2-1; no clear D. The CDR3 has 15 residues. Germline CDR1 is MNHEY and CDR2 is SVGAGI. Trimming shortened V by 2 bases and J by 0 bases, and 8 bases separated the two germline ends. The CDR3 reads CASSYLGFSYNEQFF. CDR3 in DNA: TGTGCCAGCAGTTACCTAGGGTTCTCCTACAATGAGCAGTTCTTC.